The 11 T cell receptor beta chains listed next were all sequenced from one sample in a study of OX40 agonist ivuxolimab in advanced cancers. The table came from immunoSEQ multiplex PCR; TCRdb's copy has only in-frame clones and leaves some out. Among around 24,000 clones, less than 90% were seen once, and the ten largest hold 15% to 20%. This sample comprised CD4+ or CD8+ T cells sorted from blood, obtained in a trial of the OX40 agonist ivuxolimab. Receptors originate from an adult with an advanced solid tumor such as melanoma, head and neck, liver or kidney cancer.

In this sample, this clone turned up once. V gene TRBV20-1 combines with J gene TRBJ1-1; D unresolved. The CDR3 has 11 residues. Germline CDR1 is DFQATT and CDR2 is SNEGSKA (reference sequence). Trimming took 1 base from V and 8 from J, leaving 8 bases between them. The CDR3, as DNA: TGCAGTGCTAGAGCAGTCAGAGAAGCTTTCTTT. Protein product: CSARAVREAFF.

This chain joins TRBV7-2 and TRBJ2-7, with D tentatively TRBD1 (5 bases). V was shortened by 2 bases and J by 9 bases, with 14 bases between the two germline ends. Per germline, CDR1 SGHTA and CDR2 FQGNSA. This CDR3 has 13 residues. The CDR3 DNA follows: TGTGCCAGCAGCTTATTGACAGCCACGGTGCAGTACTTC. This encodes CASSLLTATVQYF.

V and J are TRBV7-9 and TRBJ2-1, with D tentatively TRBD1 or TRBD2 (6 bases each). Germline V gene lookup returns CDR1 SEHNR and CDR2 FQNEAQ (reference sequence). The V end was cut by 6 bases, the J end by 4 bases, with 16 bases between. This CDR3 region has 15 residues. The CDR3 region has the DNA TGTGCCAGCAGTAAGGTATCGGGGGCGTACAATGAGCAGTTCTTC. Translated, it gives CASSKVSGAYNEQFF.

The gene calls are TRBV11-3 and TRBJ2-7; no definite D call. The V end lost 5 bases, the J end lost 9 bases, and 23 bases lay between the germline ends. Germline V gives CDR1 SGHNT, CDR2 YENEEA. This CDR3 is built from 15 residues. As DNA, the CDR3 is TGTGCCAGCAGCAAAACAAGAGTCACCGGGTCCGGGCAGTACTTC. It codes for CASSKTRVTGSGQYF.

This clone was counted once. The CDR3 nucleotides read TGTGCCACCAGCAGAGGACTAGCGGGGGGGATTTTAGCAGATACGCAGTATTTT. Translation gives CATSRGLAGGILADTQYF. The chain recombines TRBV15 with TRBJ2-3, with TRBD2 identical over 14 bases. Germline V gene data show CDR1 as LNHNV and CDR2 as YYDKDF (reference sequence). There are 18 residues in the CDR3. The V and J ends lost 1 base and 4 bases, in that order; junction bases with no gene match: 7.

The V gene is TRBV2, the J gene TRBJ1-2; a weak D match, TRBD1 (5 bases). V lost 4 bases and J lost 4, with 10 bases in between. This CDR3 contains 13 residues. In germline, CDR1 is SNHLY, CDR2 FYNNEI. The CDR3 reads CASSAGPVYGYTF. The DNA of the CDR3 is TGTGCCAGCAGTGCAGGGCCAGTCTATGGCTACACCTTC. The variable domain in full, completed from reference TRBV2 and TRBJ1-2, reads EPEVTQTPSHQVTQMGQEVILRCVPISNHLYFYWYRQILGQKVEFLVSFYNNEISEKSEIFDDQFSVERPDGSNFTLKIRSTKLEDSAMYFCASSAGPVYGYTFGSGTRLTVV.

The V call is TRBV5-1, the J call TRBJ2-7, with D possibly TRBD1 on 6 matching bases. Germline CDR1 is SGHRS and CDR2 is YFSETQ. Trimming stripped 2 bases from V and 4 bases from J, with 10 bases between. This CDR3 comprises 13 residues. Here the CDR3 DNA reads TGCGCCAGCAGCTTACAGGGAAGGTACGAGCAGTACTTC. This translates into CASSLQGRYEQYF.

This clone was counted a few times. This chain joins TRBV4-3 and TRBJ2-6, with D unclear. This CDR3 is built from 16 residues. With 0 bases removed from V and 0 bases from J, the gap between germline ends came to 6 bases. From germline, CDR1 is LGHNA and CDR2 YSLEER. For the CDR3, the DNA is TGCGCCAGCAGCCAAGACATTCCCTCTGGGGCCAACGTCCTGACTTTC. It encodes CASSQDIPSGANVLTF.

A remark on this clone: The junction departs from germline at one end; a sequencing error may be responsible. The chain joins TRBV5-1 to TRBJ2-4, with TRBD1 identical over 8 bases. Germline V gives CDR1 SGHRS, CDR2 YFSETQ. This CDR3 has 14 amino acids. This CDR3 is CASSSRQGKNIQHF. CDR3 DNA sequence: TGCGCCAGCAGCTCTCGACAGGGGAAAAACATTCAGCACTTC.

This clone was picked up a small number of times. The rearrangement joins TRBV5-1 to TRBJ2-7; D is undetermined. The germline CDR1 and CDR2 sequences are SGHRS and YFSETQ. This CDR3 has 14 residues. Trimming shortened V by 0 bases and J by 1 base, and 8 bases separated the two germline ends. This chain's CDR3 is CASSLVGSSYEQYF. CDR3 nucleotides: TGCGCCAGCAGCTTGGTAGGGTCGTCCTACGAGCAGTACTTC. Combining the CDR3 with reference TRBV5-1 and TRBJ2-7 gives the whole variable domain KAGVTQTPRYLIKTRGQQVTLSCSPISGHRSVSWYQQTPGQGLQFLFEYFSETQRNKGNFPGRFSGRQFSNSRSEMNVSTLELGDSALYLCASSLVGSSYEQYFGPGTRLTVT.

V and J are TRBV27 and TRBJ2-7, with 8 bases fitting TRBD2. This CDR3 has 17 residues. In germline, CDR1 is MNHEY, CDR2 SMNVEV (reference sequence). After removal of 4 bases from V and 1 base from J, the junction contained 12 bases not matched to a gene. CDR3: CASSYRRSAGGSYEQYF. CDR3 nucleotides: TGTGCCAGCAGTTACCGCCGAAGCGCGGGGGGATCCTACGAGCAGTACTTC.